A single sample gave rise to the 27 T cell receptor beta chains below, sequenced in a study of blood T cell repertoires in COVID-19. Profiling relied on immunoSEQ multiplex PCR, and the TCRdb table lists in-frame clones only, not all of them. The data contain 97,000 or so clones, almost 85% of them seen just once; the ten biggest clones take up 10%. Sequencing input: peripheral blood. The receptors shown here come from a man between 65 and 85 years old with acute or convalescent COVID-19.

CDR3 in amino acids: CASSNLDNSNQPQHF. In DNA, the CDR3 is TGTGCCAGTAGTAATCTTGACAATAGCAATCAGCCCCAGCATTTT. The chain couples TRBV19 to TRBJ1-5; D remains unclear. The CDR3 is 15 residues long. Germline V gene data show CDR1 as LNHDA and CDR2 as SQIVND (reference sequence). V was clipped by 4 bases and J by 0 bases, with 10 bases between them.

The gene calls are TRBV2 and TRBJ1-1; a weak D match, TRBD1 (5 bases). Per germline, CDR1 SNHLY and CDR2 FYNNEI. The CDR3 length is 15 residues. V was cut by 3 bases and J by 1 base, with 12 bases left in between. The CDR3 loop is CASSETEKPNTEAFF. The CDR3 DNA reads as TGTGCCAGCAGTGAGACAGAGAAACCGAACACTGAAGCTTTCTTT.

The genes are TRBV6-2 or TRBV6-3 and TRBJ2-1; possible D gene TRBD2, 5 bases. V was cut by 2 bases and J by 0 bases, with 11 bases left in between. Germline V lookup: CDR1 MNHEY, CDR2 SVGEGT. The CDR3 loop spans 16 amino acids. Written as DNA, the CDR3 is TGTGCCAGCAGTTACGAGCGGTGGGGCTCCTACAATGAGCAGTTCTTC. This gives the protein CASSYERWGSYNEQFF.

The rearrangement joins TRBV19 to TRBJ1-6; 9 bases are shared with TRBD1. CDR3 length: 16 amino acids. Germline CDR1 is LNHDA and CDR2 is SQIVND (reference sequence). With 4 bases clipped from V and 6 bases from J, the junction kept 7 bases outside the gene matches. CDR3 nucleotides: TGTGCCAGTAGTACCACACAGGGGGCCGGTAATTCACCCCTCCACTTT. It translates to CASSTTQGAGNSPLHF.

The V call is TRBV28, the J call TRBJ2-1; 8 positions match TRBD2. Per the germline V gene, CDR1 is MDHEN and CDR2 is SYDVKM. CDR3 size: 15 residues. V lost 3 bases to trimming and J lost 8 bases; unmatched junction nucleotides: 9. This chain's CDR3 is CASSLYTRLAYEQFF. The CDR3 nucleotides are TGTGCCAGCAGTTTGTACACCCGACTAGCGTATGAGCAGTTCTTC.

The chain recombines TRBV7-3 with TRBJ2-1; a weak D match, TRBD2 (6 bases). The length of the CDR3 is 16 residues. Germline CDR1 is SGHTA and CDR2 is FQGTGA. With 5 bases removed from V and 2 bases from J, the gap between germline ends came to 16 bases. The CDR3 DNA sequence: TGTGCCAGCAGCCCCGACGGGGGAGGTACCTACAATGAGCAGTTCTTC. It encodes CASSPDGGGTYNEQFF.

The rearrangement uses TRBV18 and TRBJ1-5; D gene uncertain. This CDR3 has 16 residues. V lost 3 bases, J lost 0 bases, and 12 bases lay in between. CDR1 KGHSH and CDR2 LQKENI come from the germline V gene. DNA of the CDR3: TGTGCCAGCTCACCTGGAAGAGGGAATAGCAATCAGCCCCAGCATTTT. This encodes CASSPGRGNSNQPQHF. The full variable domain, in which reference TRBV18 and TRBJ1-5 provide the parts outside the CDR3, is NAGVMQNPRHLVRRRGQEARLRCSPMKGHSHVYWYRQLPEEGLKFMVYLQKENIIDESGMPKERFSAEFPKEGPSILRIQQVVRGDSAAYFCASSPGRGNSNQPQHFGDGTRLSIL.

This clone was picked up one time. The rearrangement links TRBV5-4 to TRBJ1-4; TRBD1 matches 7 bases. CDR1 is SGHNT, CDR2 YYREEE, per germline (reference sequence). The CDR3 covers 15 residues. The V segment lost 2 bases and the J segment 4 bases; nucleotides outside the gene matches: 5. DNA of the CDR3: TGTGCCAGCAGCTTAGCCGGGACAGTTAATGAAAAACTGTTTTTT. This codes for CASSLAGTVNEKLFF.

V and J are TRBV6-5 and TRBJ2-2; a possible D gene is TRBD1 (6 bases). The CDR3 totals 14 residues. Germline CDR1 is MNHEY and CDR2 is SVGAGI. The V gene lost 5 bases and the J gene lost 5 bases, with 12 bases spanning the gap. The CDR3 sequence is CASSTLQGTGELFF. In DNA, the CDR3 is TGTGCCAGCAGTACACTCCAGGGGACCGGGGAGCTGTTTTTT.

V and J are TRBV7-2 and TRBJ1-3; D is unresolved. V shed 1 base and J shed 7 bases, with 5 bases lying between them. The germline V gene has CDR1 SGHTA and CDR2 FQGNSA. The CDR3 contains 12 residues. As DNA, the CDR3 is TGTGCCAGCAGCTTAGGTGCGAACACCATATATTTT. Translating gives CASSLGANTIYF.

The chain couples TRBV6-5 to TRBJ2-7; D might be TRBD1 (7 bases). V lost 2 bases to trimming and J lost 11 bases, with 22 bases between them. This CDR3 comprises 15 residues. The germline CDR1 and CDR2 sequences are MNHEY and SVGAGI. CDR3: CASSYGSQGEARKYF. In nucleotides, the CDR3 is TGTGCCAGCAGTTACGGGAGCCAGGGGGAGGCGCGGAAGTACTTC.

The chain recombines TRBV30 with TRBJ1-5; D is perhaps TRBD1 (6 bases). The CDR3 runs 15 residues. CDR1 is GTSNPN, CDR2 SVGIG, per germline (reference sequence). V was pared by 1 base and J by 3 bases, with 13 bases between. For the CDR3, the DNA is TGTGCCTGGAGTGGTGGCAGGGGTTACAATCAGCCCCAGCATTTT. Its translation is CAWSGGRGYNQPQHF. Looking up the rest from reference TRBV30 and TRBJ1-5 gives the full variable domain: SQTIHQWPATLVQPVGSPLSLECTVEGTSNPNLYWYRQAAGRGLQLLFYSVGIGQISSEVPQNLSASRPQDRQFILSSKKLLLSDSGFYLCAWSGGRGYNQPQHFGDGTRLSIL.

The chain carries TRBV5-5 and TRBJ2-3; D is unclear. CDR3 length equals 15 residues. The germline V gene has CDR1 SGHKS and CDR2 YYEKEE (reference sequence). Trimming cost V 0 bases and J 1 base, with 9 bases left between them. CDR3 DNA sequence: TGTGCCAGCAGCTTGGGGGCAATGGGCACAGATACGCAGTATTTT. This translates into CASSLGAMGTDTQYF.

This chain links TRBV7-2 with TRBJ1-3, with TRBD1 matching over 8 bases. V lost 4 bases and J lost 2; bases outside the gene matches: 4. Germline V gene sequence: CDR1 SGHTA, CDR2 FQGNSA. The CDR3 is made up of 15 amino acids. CDR3 in DNA: TGTGCCAGCAGCTCCAGGGGGCCTACTGGAAACACCATATATTTT. The encoded protein is CASSSRGPTGNTIYF.

J is TRBJ1-5 and V is TRBV28; D may be TRBD1 (6 bases). CDR3 length: 14 amino acids. The germline V and J ends were trimmed by 7 bases and 6 bases, with 16 bases remaining between them. Germline V gene sequence: CDR1 MDHEN, CDR2 SYDVKM. The CDR3 DNA sequence: TGTGCCAGCAACGAACAGGGCCCCCGTCAGCCCCAGCATTTT. It encodes CASNEQGPRQPQHF.

The chain links TRBV3-1 (or the pseudogene TRBV3-2) to TRBJ1-6, with TRBD1 identical over 11 bases. J was trimmed by 11 bases and V by 6 bases; bases with no gene match: 9. CDR1 LGHDT and CDR2 YNNKEL come from the germline V gene (reference sequence). The CDR3 runs 15 residues. CDR3 sequence: CASRAGTGGTTPLHF. In DNA form, the CDR3 reads TGTGCCAGCAGGGCTGGGACAGGGGGGACTACACCCCTCCACTTT.

This clone was seen more than once but under ten times. The chain links TRBV2 to TRBJ2-1; TRBD1 agrees at 7 bases. V dropped 5 bases and J dropped 6; count of bases not matched to a gene: 10. There are 15 residues in the CDR3. From germline, CDR1 is SNHLY and CDR2 FYNNEI. CDR3 bases: TGTGCCAGCAGTCCCAACAGGGGCTTGGCCAATGAGCAGTTCTTC. Residues: CASSPNRGLANEQFF.

The chain has TRBV19 and TRBJ1-3, with D perhaps matching TRBD1 (6 bases). Germline V CDR1 and CDR2: LNHDA, SQIVND (reference sequence). The V end was cut by 5 bases, the J end by 3 bases, with 20 bases between. The CDR3 loop spans 17 amino acids. The CDR3 sequence is CASSSETRGFSGNTIYF. The CDR3 bases are TGTGCCAGTAGTTCCGAGACCAGGGGATTTAGTGGAAACACCATATATTTT.

The genes are TRBV7-9 and TRBJ1-2; weak D call: TRBD1 (6 bases). The CDR3 extends over 14 amino acids. The V and J ends lost 3 bases and 2 bases respectively, with 10 bases between them. Germline CDR1 SEHNR, CDR2 FQNEAQ (reference sequence). For the CDR3, the DNA is TGTGCCAGCAGCTTCCCTGGACAGAACTATGGCTACACCTTC. It is translated as CASSFPGQNYGYTF.

This chain links TRBV19 with TRBJ2-7; D gene ambiguous. Trimming took 1 base from V and 2 from J, leaving 12 bases between them. The CDR3 consists of 15 residues. Germline V gene data show CDR1 as LNHDA and CDR2 as SQIVND (reference sequence). The CDR3 coding sequence is TGTGCCAGTAGTATAGCTTCACAGCTCCCCTACGAGCAGTACTTC. Residues: CASSIASQLPYEQYF.

The chain employs TRBV30 and TRBJ1-6; a possible D gene is TRBD1 (5 bases). CDR1 is GTSNPN, CDR2 SVGIG, per germline (reference sequence). Between the trimmed V and J ends, which lost 8 bases and 0 bases, there was a span of 8 bases. CDR3 length: 13 residues. The CDR3, as DNA: TGTGCCGGGGGGAGCTCCTATAATTCACCCCTCCACTTT. It encodes CAGGSSYNSPLHF.

The chain couples TRBV24-1 to TRBJ2-7, with 11 bases fitting TRBD2. The CDR3 has 18 amino acids. V dropped 4 bases and J dropped 3; count of bases not matched to a gene: 13. Germline V gene lookup returns CDR1 KGHDR and CDR2 SFDVKD. The DNA for the CDR3 is TGTGCCACCAGTGACTCCCCCGGGGGGACTAGCGGAAACTACGAGCAGTACTTC. Amino acid sequence: CATSDSPGGTSGNYEQYF.

The rearrangement links TRBV9 to TRBJ2-5, with 9 bases matching TRBD2. V trimming: 4 bases; J trimming: 4 bases; junction bases outside the gene matches: 5. CDR3 size: 14 residues. Germline CDR1 reads SGDLS; CDR2 reads YYNGEE. The DNA of the CDR3 is TGTGCCAGCAGCCTGGGACTAGCTGGAGAGACCCAGTACTTC. As protein: CASSLGLAGETQYF.

The gene calls are TRBV9 and TRBJ1-2; TRBD1 matches at 10 bases. The CDR3 spans 16 residues. Trimming removed 0 bases from V and 6 bases from J; junction bases left unmatched: 8. Germline V gene sequence: CDR1 SGDLS, CDR2 YYNGEE. This chain's CDR3 is CASSVASRDRGDGYTF. The CDR3, as DNA: TGTGCCAGCAGCGTAGCCTCAAGGGACAGGGGCGATGGCTACACCTTC.

On this clone: Other DNA sequences in the sample encode the same CDR3. This chain uses TRBV28 with TRBJ1-1; D remains unclear. Germline lookup yields CDR1 MDHEN and CDR2 SYDVKM. The CDR3 length is 13 residues. Trimming removed 6 bases at V and 1 base at J, with 9 bases between. Written as DNA, the CDR3 is TGTGCCAGCAGGATAACGGGGAACACTGAAGCTTTCTTT. Amino acids: CASRITGNTEAFF.

In this sample, this clone turned up once. The rearrangement joins TRBV6-5 to TRBJ1-3; TRBD1 is a possible D gene (5 bases). V gave up 7 bases and J gave up 7 bases, with 20 bases separating them. The germline CDR1 and CDR2 sequences are MNHEY and SVGAGI. The CDR3 runs to 15 residues. The CDR3 region has the DNA TGTGCCAGCAAACCGCCGGGACTCCGGTTTAACACCATATATTTT. Amino acid sequence: CASKPPGLRFNTIYF.

This clone was seen ten or more times. The chain employs TRBV4-1 and TRBJ2-1; 13 bases are shared with TRBD2. The germline CDR1 and CDR2 sequences are MGHRA and YSYEKL. This CDR3 spans 17 amino acids. The ends lost 3 bases at V and 2 bases at J; junction bases unmatched: 4. Here the CDR3 reads CASSQTSGRSPYNEQFF. The CDR3 nucleotides are TGCGCCAGCAGCCAGACTAGCGGGAGGTCCCCCTACAATGAGCAGTTCTTC.